This T cell receptor beta chain was identified during a study of cytomegalovirus exposure and HLA in healthy donors (dated by TCRdb to the late 2010s). Regarding the research as a whole: An earlier analysis of roughly 500 of the donors reported roughly 300 Gb of sequence data and around 110 million unique TCR beta sequences from roughly 200 million T cells. Approximately 310 gigabases of sequencing data and 70 million to 100 million unique TCR sequences made up an early release that covered about 640 HLA-typed donors. The genetic ancestry cluster associated with self-reported Caucasian donors included about four fifths of the roughly 390 genotyped donors. The aim of the study was to test whether cataloging public T cell receptors could identify signatures of past pathogen exposure. The T cell repertoires of 666 subjects were profiled by immunosequencing and related to cytomegalovirus serostatus. Along with the approximately 700-subject first cohort, a separate validation cohort of some 130 different subjects was used. The study combined high-throughput TCR immunosequencing, statistical association of individual TCRs with disease status, and machine learning to predict cytomegalovirus infection status. In a later analysis, previously published TCR beta repertoires from about 670 donors were re-analyzed and high-resolution HLA genotyping was added so that TCR occurrence patterns could be studied. In the later analysis, no new phenotypic data were used to find candidate immune exposures; instead, reliance was placed on TCR beta sequences and their occurrence across donors. To decide whether each TCR beta V gene segment behaved as functional or pseudogenic, an earlier analysis of nearly 600 of the donors relied on high-throughput TCR beta sequencing. Donor age, sex, ethnicity and CMV serostatus were collected together with the repertoire data. In a later genetic analysis, genome-wide SNP genotypes for about three fifths of the roughly 670 donors were used, and that subset was treated as a discovery cohort. Every repertoire in the discovery cohort had been generated on one and the same sequencing platform. Both class I and class II loci were covered by HLA typing, at four-digit resolution. The number of typed donors differed by locus: 629-630 for A, B, C, DRB1 and DQB1; approximately 540 for DQA1; around 610 for DPA1; and 400 to 480 for DPB1. Roughly 5 DR-DQ haplotypes were handled as single units for association and clustering, since linkage in the cohort was strong. On average, around 240,000 unique TCR beta nucleotide sequences were sequenced per donor among a few hundred genotyped donors of the cohort, with 15% to 20% of those sequences being non-productive. Points the paper makes about the study in general: According to a later analysis, most CMV-associated TCR beta chains appeared to be HLA-restricted, and the HLA associations seemed to be driven largely by CMV exposure. The authors suggested that the approach could potentially be extended to other disease states and immunological phenotypes. Strong co-occurrence of HLA alleles, especially DR and DQ, made assigning TCR associations to individual alleles difficult. At a false discovery rate of 0.05, a later analysis linked 15,000 to 20,000 TCR beta sequences to specific HLA alleles. The classifier was reported to diagnose cytomegalovirus status with high specificity and sensitivity in both the original and validation cohorts. Several of the top co-occurrence clusters appeared to be linked to parvovirus B19, influenza, CMV and Epstein-Barr virus, according to a later analysis. The study listed 150 to 200 TCR beta chains as associated with cytomegalovirus. Around 16 rarely observed V segments, including chromosome 9 orphons, were excluded from the earlier analysis of some 590 of the donors because counts were too low. Some IMGT-functional V segments, including TRBV6-2 and TRBV6-3, could not be distinguished by the 87-base-pair reads and were therefore excluded. Most TCR sequences were observed very rarely across donors, whereas some public TCRs were present in many individuals. A further reported finding was that TCR beta sequences accurately predicted the HLA-A and HLA-B alleles for most subjects in the first cohort. Presence/absence analyses assumed roughly uniform sequencing depth across donors, an assumption that may not hold. In a later genetic analysis, fewer N-insertions in productive TCRs were reported among donors in an Asian-associated ancestry cluster than the approximately 710-donor mean. A later analysis found that HLA-associated TCR beta chains were more clonally expanded and had lower generation probabilities than equally common non-associated chains. CMV serostatus was the only immune exposure information available for the cohort. Correlated functional status among segregating V segments might reflect linkage disequilibrium, but an unknown experimental factor could not be ruled out. In a later analysis, TCR association rates were found to vary across HLA loci, with the most associated TCRs seen for DRB1 alleles and the fewest for HLA-C alleles. Because HLA typing was unavailable for some donors at each locus, only the typed subset was used in association tests. A cluster of highly shared sequence variants was judged likely to be a technical artifact of the sequencing pipeline. An association between a missense DCLRE1C variant and V-gene and J-gene trimming of TCR beta chains was found in a later genetic analysis and replicated in an independent cohort. In an earlier analysis of about 600 of the donors, most TCR beta V segments appeared in productive rearrangements about 87% or about 30% of the time, broadly matching IMGT annotations. In vitro tests confirmed that a few of the cytomegalovirus-associated TCR beta chains recognize cytomegalovirus antigens. This cohort had only TCR beta chains sequenced, and the lack of alpha or paired-chain data limited which features could be detected.

V loses 7 bases at its end and J loses 7 bases; junction bases beyond the gene matches: 14. The CDR3 numbers 16 residues from cysteine through phenylalanine. Only the CDR3 DNA is retained, 48 bases long and in frame from the first base. CDR1 and CDR2 are read off the germline V gene as SNHLY and FYNNEI. This clone has just a few counts. Its recognized antigen is unknown. No per-base quality is available; no much larger clone lies one base away. The cohort consisted of 600 to 750 healthy bone marrow donors. All cohort members were sampled while nominally healthy, although unrecorded immune exposures were likely present. The donor was CMV seropositive and belonged to the group of 250 to 300 seropositive cohort members. A peripheral blood sample was collected from each donor, and TCR beta sequencing was performed on peripheral blood mononuclear cells. Genomic DNA was extracted from the blood cell samples with the Qiagen DNeasy Blood Extraction Kit.

The library was built by means of the immunoSEQ multiplex PCR assay. A mixture of 60 forward primers for TCR Vbeta segments and 13 reverse primers for TCR Jbeta segments was used in the multiplex PCR. A multiplex PCR assay on genomic DNA amplified the CDR3 region of rearranged TCR beta genes. On the Illumina HiSeq System, the amplified TCR beta libraries were sequenced as 87-base-pair reads. The study's processing was this. A later analysis tallied 80 million to 95 million unique TCR beta chains across the 650 to 750 repertoires, and around 12 million of those chains were shared by two or more donors. To remove PCR and sequencing errors, raw reads were error-corrected and collapsed into unique sequences using a nearest-neighbor algorithm that merged closely related sequences. V, D and J gene segments were assigned by aligning CDR3 sequences to IMGT reference sequences. Each retained sequence needed at least a six-nucleotide match to both a V gene segment and a J gene segment. Rearrangements were classified as productive when the CDR3 lacked stop codons and remained in frame with V and J, and all other rearrangements were classified as non-productive. CDR3 was defined by IMGT convention, running from the second conserved V-encoded cysteine to the conserved J-encoded phenylalanine. In an earlier analysis of more than 550 of the donors, sequences lacking an unambiguous match to a single V gene segment were excluded. An earlier analysis of under 750 of the donors called V segments functional above 56.7% productive rearrangements and segregating when the between-donor standard deviation exceeded 5%. A statistical classification framework was developed to diagnose cytomegalovirus status using the catalog of TCR beta chain sequences. A later analysis assigned V and J genes by comparing TCR nucleotide sequences with IMGT/GENE-DB human TR gene sequences. In a later analysis, CDR3 sequences and most-parsimonious VDJ recombination scenarios were assigned using the TCRdist pipeline. In a later analysis, each TCR beta chain was defined by its CDR3 amino acid sequence together with its V-gene family, and reads without a unique V-gene family were excluded. To address suspected cross-contamination and a sequencing artifact, a later analysis removed several hundred highly shared, low-generation-probability nucleotide sequences. For each public chain, a later analysis derived a clonal expansion index from normalized ranks of inferred template counts within each repertoire. Generation probabilities in a later analysis came from a VDJ recombination model fitted to out-of-frame rearrangements, and those results were checked against IGoR. In a later analysis, hypergeometric tests were used to score TCR-TCR, TCR-HLA and TCR-CMV co-occurrence, with a repertoire-size bias correction applied to TCR pairs. To estimate false discovery rates, a later analysis permuted the HLA or CMV assignments 20 times. In a later analysis, co-occurring TCRs were grouped with DBSCAN, and TCRdist sequence similarity was added when clustering was performed within HLA-allele-positive subsets. For co-occurrence clustering, repertoires with fewer than 30,000 or more than 120,000 public chains were excluded, along with 5 or 6 repertoires with anomalous nucleotide sharing. Drawn from immuneACCESS, this table holds only the in-frame rearrangements with V and J called that TCRdb kept. Clones are partly lost; checked studies trace under half to an unresolved V gene and leave the rest unexplained. V and J calls and clone size follow that table, whereas D and trimming were derived from the DNA. Within this sample are some 150,000 clones, with roughly 9% of them counted one time only. Around 7% of the sample is held by the ten biggest clonotypes.

The source of this sequence is a middle-aged woman in good health and CMV-seropositive. The receptor chain draws on TRBV2 and TRBJ1-2; 11 central bases correspond to TRBD1. Sequencing used PBMCs. This receptor carries the CDR3 CASTSGQGVFRSGYTF. The DNA sequence follows: TGTGCCAGCACCTCGGGACAGGGGGTATTCCGCAGTGGCTACACCTTC.